The 29 T cell receptor beta chains below come from one sample, sequenced in a study of cytomegalovirus exposure and HLA in healthy donors. Measured with immunoSEQ multiplex PCR; TCRdb has only the in-frame clones, and not every one. Of 55,000 to 85,000 clones listed, approximately 94% are singletons. Material: PBMCs. These receptors were taken from a woman aged 18-30 years in good health and CMV-seronegative.

CDR3 region: CASKRVGGELFF. The CDR3 DNA reads as TGTGCCAGCAAACGGGTTGGCGGGGAGCTGTTTTTT. The chain combines TRBV5-4 with TRBJ2-2; D remains ambiguous. Germline CDR1 reads SGHNT; CDR2 reads YYREEE (reference sequence). The CDR3 sequence is 12 residues long. The ends were cut back, 6 bases at V and 7 bases at J, with 10 bases in the middle.

This clone was counted once. The rearrangement uses TRBV6-4 and TRBJ2-7, with TRBD1 matching 11 bases. Germline V gives CDR1 MRHNA, CDR2 SNTAGT. Trimming removed 4 bases from V and 3 bases from J; junction bases left unmatched: 2. The CDR3 loop spans 14 amino acids. CDR3 in amino acids: CASSAGTGGYEQYF. The CDR3 nucleotides are TGTGCCAGCAGTGCCGGGACAGGGGGCTACGAGCAGTACTTC.

This sequence joins TRBV29-1 and TRBJ2-1; TRBD2 matches at 7 bases. The CDR3 length is 17 residues. CDR1 and CDR2 from the germline V gene are SQVTM and ANQGSEA. The J segment lost 0 bases and the V segment lost 6 bases, leaving 14 bases of the junction unmatched. The CDR3 is CSVGGLSGGHSYNEQFF. The CDR3 region has the DNA TGCAGCGTGGGGGGACTATCGGGAGGCCACTCCTACAATGAGCAGTTCTTC.

The V gene is TRBV19, the J gene TRBJ1-1; D is ambiguous. The CDR3 loop spans 13 amino acids. CDR1 and CDR2 from the germline V gene are LNHDA and SQIVND (reference sequence). V dropped 5 bases and J dropped 2 bases, with 9 bases sitting between them. CDR3 residues: CASSFTANTEAFF. As DNA, the CDR3 is TGTGCCAGTAGTTTCACAGCCAACACTGAAGCTTTCTTT.

This chain links TRBV5-4 with TRBJ2-5; D might be TRBD2 (5 bases). This CDR3 has 13 residues. V shed 0 bases and J shed 4 bases, with 7 bases lying between them. Germline lookup yields CDR1 SGHNT and CDR2 YYREEE (reference sequence). CDR3 protein: CASSLGGAETQYF. DNA of the CDR3: TGTGCCAGCAGCTTGGGGGGAGCAGAGACCCAGTACTTC.

The chain combines TRBV4-1 with TRBJ1-5, with TRBD1 matching 7 bases. Losses at the gene ends were 1 base for V and 7 bases for J; bases not matched to a gene: 10. The CDR3 is 16 amino acids. The germline V gene encodes CDR1 MGHRA and CDR2 YSYEKL. DNA of the CDR3: TGCGCCAGCAGCCAAGTCGGACGACAGGGTATCCAGCCCCAGCATTTT. Protein product: CASSQVGRQGIQPQHF.

This chain uses TRBV6-5 with TRBJ2-3; D possibly corresponds to TRBD2 (5 bases). Germline loops: CDR1 MNHEY, CDR2 SVGAGI. CDR3 length: 13 residues. Between the trimmed V and J ends, which lost 8 bases and 0 bases, there was a span of 9 bases. The CDR3 bases are TGTGCCAGCGGGGAGAGTAGCACAGATACGCAGTATTTT. Translation: CASGESSTDTQYF.

The chain uses TRBV7-2 and TRBJ1-5; D is undetermined. V shed 2 bases and J shed 5 bases, with 4 bases lying between them. The CDR3 length is 12 residues. Germline V gives CDR1 SGHTA, CDR2 FQGNSA. CDR3 region: CASSLTDQPQHF. The CDR3 region has the DNA TGTGCCAGCAGCTTAACTGATCAGCCCCAGCATTTT. Using reference TRBV7-2 and TRBJ1-5 for the parts outside the CDR3, the full variable domain is GAGVSQSPSNKVTEKGKDVELRCDPISGHTALYWYRQSLGQGLEFLIYFQGNSAPDKSGLPSDRFSAERTGGSVSTLTIQRTQQEDSAVYLCASSLTDQPQHFGDGTRLSIL.

The chain is built from TRBV28 and TRBJ1-1; 7 bases agree with TRBD1. V shed 5 bases and J 4 bases; nucleotides not matched to a gene: 7. The CDR3 totals 14 residues. The germline gives CDR1 MDHEN, CDR2 SYDVKM. The CDR3 nucleotides are TGTGCCAGCAGTCAAACAGGGGTGGCCACTGAAGCTTTCTTT. Its translation is CASSQTGVATEAFF.

V gene TRBV28 combines with J gene TRBJ2-6; possible D gene TRBD1, 5 bases. The CDR3 has 18 amino acids. Trimming cost V 1 base and J 4 bases, with 17 bases left between them. CDR1 is MDHEN and CDR2 is SYDVKM in the germline V gene. CDR3 sequence: CASSLSAGKAWGANVLTF. In nucleotides, the CDR3 is TGTGCCAGCAGTTTATCGGCAGGGAAGGCTTGGGGGGCCAACGTCCTGACTTTC.

Comment on this clone: Its ends do not fully match the called genes, so a read error is possible. V usage is TRBV11-2 and J usage is TRBJ2-7; D possibly corresponds to TRBD1 (5 bases). CDR1 SGHAT and CDR2 FQNNGV come from the germline V gene. The CDR3 sequence is 12 residues long. In nucleotides, the CDR3 is TGTGCCAGCAGCTTACGGCAGGGCCCCGAGCACTTC. Residues: CASSLRQGPEHF.

The chain couples TRBV7-3 to TRBJ2-1, with 15 positions matching TRBD2. Trimming cost V 5 bases and J 7 bases; bases outside gene matches: 3. This CDR3 comprises 15 residues. The germline gives CDR1 SGHTA, CDR2 FQGTGA. The CDR3 nucleotides are TGTGCCAGCAGCCTGGGACTAGCGGGGGGTAATGAGCAGTTCTTC. Residues: CASSLGLAGGNEQFF.

The rearrangement links TRBV19 to TRBJ1-4, with no clear D. This CDR3 spans 15 amino acids. V gave up 1 base and J gave up 4 bases, with 10 bases separating them. Germline V gene sequence: CDR1 LNHDA, CDR2 SQIVND (reference sequence). CDR3 region: CASSIGATVNEKLFF. The CDR3 DNA reads as TGTGCCAGTAGTATAGGGGCGACGGTTAATGAAAAACTGTTTTTT. Complete variable domain (other parts from reference TRBV19 and TRBJ1-4): DGGITQSPKYLFRKEGQNVTLSCEQNLNHDAMYWYRQDPGQGLRLIYYSQIVNDFQKGDIAEGYSVSREKKESFPLTVTSAQKNPTAFYLCASSIGATVNEKLFFGSGTQLSVL.

J is TRBJ2-7 and V is TRBV6-5, with D possibly TRBD2 on 6 matching bases. The V and J ends lost 0 bases and 7 bases respectively, with 13 bases between them. CDR3 length equals 14 residues. The germline V gene has CDR1 MNHEY and CDR2 SVGAGI. The CDR3 here is CASSYSGTRREQYF. The CDR3, as DNA: TGTGCCAGCAGTTACTCCGGGACTCGGAGAGAGCAGTACTTC.

The J gene is TRBJ2-2, the V gene TRBV7-9; TRBD2 is a possible D gene (6 bases). This CDR3 spans 15 amino acids. Between the trimmed V and J ends, which lost 5 bases and 6 bases, there was a span of 16 bases. Germline lookup yields CDR1 SEHNR and CDR2 FQNEAQ (reference sequence). DNA for the CDR3: TGTGCCAGCAGCCCCTACCCCGGAGGGCCCGGGGAGCTGTTTTTT. It encodes CASSPYPGGPGELFF.

This chain connects TRBV2 to TRBJ1-2; D perhaps matches TRBD1 (6 bases). In germline, CDR1 is SNHLY, CDR2 FYNNEI. The CDR3 spans 17 residues. The V end was cut by 3 bases, the J end by 5 bases, with 22 bases between. Written as DNA, the CDR3 is TGTGCCAGCAGTGAGTTCCTCCGGGACATAACGTCTTATGGCTACACCTTC. Protein sequence: CASSEFLRDITSYGYTF.

CDR3 in amino acids: CASSYLGGRANEQFF. The CDR3 region has the DNA TGTGCCAGCAGTTATCTGGGCGGGAGGGCCAATGAGCAGTTCTTC. This chain links TRBV6-5 with TRBJ2-1; 9 bases are a match to TRBD2. The CDR3 covers 15 residues. Per the germline V gene, CDR1 is MNHEY and CDR2 is SVGAGI. Trimming removed 3 bases from V and 6 bases from J; junction bases left unmatched: 6.

This chain connects TRBV28 to TRBJ2-6; D is unclear. There are 12 residues in the CDR3. Per the germline V gene, CDR1 is MDHEN and CDR2 is SYDVKM. V was shortened by 6 bases and J by 7 bases, with 7 bases between the two germline ends. CDR3 in DNA: TGTGCCAGCAGGAGCTCCGCCAACGTCCTGACTTTC. Translated, it gives CASRSSANVLTF.

V and J are TRBV2 and TRBJ2-5; TRBD2 might be the D (5 bases). Germline CDR1 reads SNHLY; CDR2 reads FYNNEI. The germline V and J ends were trimmed by 5 bases and 5 bases, with 12 bases remaining between them. The CDR3 sequence is 13 residues long. CDR3 DNA sequence: TGTGCCAGCAGTCCCCGGGGAAGTGAGACCCAGTACTTC. This encodes CASSPRGSETQYF.

This clone was detected once. V and J are TRBV10-2 and TRBJ2-7; D may be TRBD1 (6 bases). The CDR3 is made up of 13 amino acids. V lost 4 bases, J lost 2 bases, and 9 bases lay in between. Germline CDR1 is WSHSY and CDR2 is SAAADI. The CDR3 sequence is CASSVRGTYEQYF. The CDR3 bases are TGCGCCAGCAGTGTGAGGGGGACCTACGAGCAGTACTTC.

V usage is TRBV11-2 and J usage is TRBJ1-1; the match to TRBD1 covers 7 bases. With V trimmed by 2 bases and J by 5 bases, 8 bases remained unmatched. Looked up from germline, CDR1 is SGHAT and CDR2 is FQNNGV. This CDR3 region has 15 residues. The CDR3 DNA follows: TGTGCCAGCAGCTTAAGACAGGGCTCAAGGACTGAAGCTTTCTTT. This encodes CASSLRQGSRTEAFF.

The chain carries TRBV27 and TRBJ1-4; D is possibly TRBD1 (5 bases). The CDR3 runs to 14 residues. Trimming cost V 6 bases and J 3 bases, with 11 bases left between them. Looked up from germline, CDR1 is MNHEY and CDR2 is SMNVEV (reference sequence). The CDR3, as DNA: TGTGCCAGCAGATTACCGGGGGCTAATGAAAAACTGTTTTTT. The encoded protein is CASRLPGANEKLFF.

The V gene is TRBV29-1, the J gene TRBJ1-1; D is unclear. V was shortened by 2 bases and J by 1 base, with 5 bases between the two germline ends. Germline V gene data show CDR1 as SQVTM and CDR2 as ANQGSEA. The CDR3 extends over 12 amino acids. CDR3 region: CSVEQENTEAFF. CDR3 in DNA: TGCAGCGTTGAACAGGAGAACACTGAAGCTTTCTTT.

The V gene is TRBV29-1, the J gene TRBJ2-1, with 11 bases aligning to TRBD2. Germline CDR1 is SQVTM and CDR2 is ANQGSEA. This CDR3 is 12 amino acids long. The V gene end was trimmed by 4 bases and the J gene end by 8 bases; junction bases not matched to a gene: 1. The CDR3, as DNA: TGCAGCGTTGGACTAGCGGGATATGAGCAGTTCTTC. Its translation: CSVGLAGYEQFF.

The CDR3 spells CASSLDLGSGSEQYF. CDR3 sequence (DNA): TGTGCCAGCAGCTTAGACCTCGGGAGCGGGAGCGAGCAGTACTTC. V usage is TRBV11-2 and J usage is TRBJ2-7; 8 bases line up with TRBD2. CDR3 length equals 15 residues. CDR1 SGHAT and CDR2 FQNNGV come from the germline V gene. V shed 0 bases and J 6 bases; nucleotides not matched to a gene: 7.

The chain links TRBV11-1 to TRBJ1-6; D ambiguous. CDR1 and CDR2 (germline): SGHAT, FQDESV (reference sequence). V lost 3 bases, J lost 6 bases, and 9 bases lay in between. The CDR3 has 14 residues. CDR3 nucleotide sequence: TGTGCCAGCAGCTTCCGGGAAATTAATTCACCCCTCCACTTT. It codes for CASSFREINSPLHF.

This clone was picked up one time. The chain has TRBV5-6 and TRBJ1-2; D not resolved. This CDR3 region has 14 residues. Germline lookup yields CDR1 SGHDT and CDR2 YYEEEE. Trimming cost V 0 bases and J 4 bases, with 10 bases left between them. The CDR3 here is CASSLGTPVYGYTF. CDR3 bases: TGTGCCAGCAGCTTGGGAACACCCGTCTATGGCTACACCTTC.

The chain recombines TRBV9 with TRBJ2-7, with TRBD2 as a possible D gene (6 bases). CDR3 size: 12 residues. V was clipped by 0 bases and J by 7 bases, with 8 bases between them. Germline CDR1 SGDLS, CDR2 YYNGEE. The CDR3 DNA reads TGTGCCAGCAGCGTAGGGGGGGAGGAGCAGTACTTC. It specifies CASSVGGEEQYF.

In its sample, this clone was seen a few times. The chain is built from TRBV29-1 and TRBJ2-2; D not resolved. CDR1 is SQVTM and CDR2 is ANQGSEA in the germline V gene. CDR3 size: 10 residues. The germline V and J ends were trimmed by 5 bases and 7 bases, with 5 bases remaining between them. The CDR3 nucleotides are TGCAGCGTTCGTTTCGGGGAGCTGTTTTTT. This codes for CSVRFGELFF.